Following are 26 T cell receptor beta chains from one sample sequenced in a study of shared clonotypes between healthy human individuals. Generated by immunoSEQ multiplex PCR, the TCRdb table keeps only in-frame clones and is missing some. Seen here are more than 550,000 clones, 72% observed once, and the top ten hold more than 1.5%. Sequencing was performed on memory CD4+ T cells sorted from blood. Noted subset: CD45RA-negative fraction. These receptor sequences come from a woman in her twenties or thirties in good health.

The DNA for the CDR3 is TGTGCCAGCAGAAAAGGACAGCTGAACACTGAAGCTTTCTTT. Protein product: CASRKGQLNTEAFF. This sequence joins TRBV5-4 and TRBJ1-1; TRBD1 might be the D (6 bases). This CDR3 contains 14 residues. CDR1 and CDR2 from the germline V gene are SGHNT and YYREEE (reference sequence). Deletions cut 5 bases from V and 0 bases from J, with 11 bases between.

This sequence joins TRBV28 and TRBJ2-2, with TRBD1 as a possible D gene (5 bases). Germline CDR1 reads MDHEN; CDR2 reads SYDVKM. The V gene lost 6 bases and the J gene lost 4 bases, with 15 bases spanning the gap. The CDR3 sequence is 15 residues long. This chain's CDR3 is CASRGASTRTGELFF. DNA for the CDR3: TGTGCCAGCAGAGGGGCTTCGACGCGCACCGGGGAGCTGTTTTTT.

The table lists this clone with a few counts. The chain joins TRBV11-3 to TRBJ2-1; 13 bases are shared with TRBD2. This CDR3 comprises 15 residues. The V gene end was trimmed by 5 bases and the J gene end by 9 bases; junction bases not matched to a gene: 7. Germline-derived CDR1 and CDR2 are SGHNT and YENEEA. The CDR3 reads CASSPGTSGIAEQFF. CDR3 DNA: TGTGCCAGCAGCCCGGGGACTAGCGGGATCGCTGAGCAGTTCTTC.

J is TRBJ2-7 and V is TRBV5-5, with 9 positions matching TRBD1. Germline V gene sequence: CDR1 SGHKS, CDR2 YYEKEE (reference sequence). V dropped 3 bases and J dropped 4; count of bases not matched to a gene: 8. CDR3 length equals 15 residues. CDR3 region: CASSSPPGQGYEQYF. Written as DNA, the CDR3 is TGTGCCAGCAGCTCGCCTCCGGGACAGGGTTACGAGCAGTACTTC. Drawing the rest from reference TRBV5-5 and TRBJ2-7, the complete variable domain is DAGVTQSPTHLIKTRGQQVTLRCSPISGHKSVSWYQQVLGQGPQFIFQYYEKEERGRGNFPDRFSARQFPNYSSELNVNALLLGDSALYLCASSSPPGQGYEQYFGPGTRLTVT.

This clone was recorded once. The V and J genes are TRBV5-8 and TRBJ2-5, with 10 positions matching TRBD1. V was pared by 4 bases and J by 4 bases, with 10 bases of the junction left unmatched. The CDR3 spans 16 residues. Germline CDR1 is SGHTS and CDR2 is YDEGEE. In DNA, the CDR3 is TGTGCCAGCAGCCGGACGACGACAGGGGGCCTAGAGACCCAGTACTTC. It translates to CASSRTTTGGLETQYF.

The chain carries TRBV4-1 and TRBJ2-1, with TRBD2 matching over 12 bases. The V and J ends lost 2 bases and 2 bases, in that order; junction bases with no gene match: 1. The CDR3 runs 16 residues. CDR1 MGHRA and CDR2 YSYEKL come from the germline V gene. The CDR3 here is CASSQLAGGAYNEQFF. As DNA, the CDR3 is TGCGCCAGCAGCCAACTAGCGGGAGGGGCCTACAATGAGCAGTTCTTC.

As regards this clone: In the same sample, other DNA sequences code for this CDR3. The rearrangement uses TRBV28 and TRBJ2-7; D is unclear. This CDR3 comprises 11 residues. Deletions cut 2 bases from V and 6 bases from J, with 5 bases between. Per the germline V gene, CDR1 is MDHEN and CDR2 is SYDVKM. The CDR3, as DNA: TGTGCCAGCAGTTTAACTCGCGAGCAGTACTTC. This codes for CASSLTREQYF.

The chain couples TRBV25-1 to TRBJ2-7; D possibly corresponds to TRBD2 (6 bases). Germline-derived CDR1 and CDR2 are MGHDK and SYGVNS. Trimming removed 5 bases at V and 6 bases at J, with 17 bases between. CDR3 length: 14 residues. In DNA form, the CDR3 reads TGTGCCAGCAGTCCCCGGGACTCCTCACGCGAGCAGTACTTC. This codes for CASSPRDSSREQYF.

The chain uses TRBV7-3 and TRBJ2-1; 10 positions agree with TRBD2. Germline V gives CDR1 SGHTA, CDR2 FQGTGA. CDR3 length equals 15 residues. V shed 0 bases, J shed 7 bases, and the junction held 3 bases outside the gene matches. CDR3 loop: CASSLTASGRNEQFF. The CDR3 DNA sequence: TGTGCCAGCAGCTTAACGGCTAGCGGGAGAAATGAGCAGTTCTTC. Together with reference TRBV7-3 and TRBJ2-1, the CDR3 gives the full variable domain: GAGVSQTPSNKVTEKGKYVELRCDPISGHTALYWYRQSLGQGPEFLIYFQGTGAADDSGLPNDRFFAVRPEGSVSTLKIQRTERGDSAVYLCASSLTASGRNEQFFGPGTRLTVL.

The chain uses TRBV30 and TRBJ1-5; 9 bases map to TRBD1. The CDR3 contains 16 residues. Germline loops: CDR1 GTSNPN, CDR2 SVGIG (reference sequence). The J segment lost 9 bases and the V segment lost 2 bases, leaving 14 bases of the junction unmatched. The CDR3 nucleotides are TGTGCCTGGAGTACGGGACAGGGACTTCATTTGTCGCCCCAGCATTTT. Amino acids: CAWSTGQGLHLSPQHF.

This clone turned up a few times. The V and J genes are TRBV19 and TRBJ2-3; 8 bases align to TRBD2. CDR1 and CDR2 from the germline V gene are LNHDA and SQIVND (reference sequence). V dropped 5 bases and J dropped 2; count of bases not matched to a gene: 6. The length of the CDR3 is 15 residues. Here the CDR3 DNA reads TGTGCCAGTAGTGTAAGCGGGAGAGCCACAGATACGCAGTATTTT. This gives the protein CASSVSGRATDTQYF.

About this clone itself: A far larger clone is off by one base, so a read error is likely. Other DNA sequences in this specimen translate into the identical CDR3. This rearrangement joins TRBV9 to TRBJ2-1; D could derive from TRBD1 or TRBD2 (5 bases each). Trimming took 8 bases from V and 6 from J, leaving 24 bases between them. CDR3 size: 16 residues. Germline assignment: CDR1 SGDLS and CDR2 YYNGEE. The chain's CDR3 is CASSPRSVIGGNEQFF. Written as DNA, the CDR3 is TGTGCCAGTAGCCCTCGAAGTGTAATTGGGGGCAATGAGCAGTTCTTC. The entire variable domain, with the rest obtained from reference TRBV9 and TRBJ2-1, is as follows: DSGVTQTPKHLITATGQRVTLRCSPRSGDLSVYWYQQSLDQGLQFLIQYYNGEERAKGNILERFSAQQFPDLHSELNLSSLELGDSALYFCASSPRSVIGGNEQFFGPGTRLTVL.

CDR3 sequence: CASSQNPGLGGAYEQYF. The CDR3 nucleotides are TGTGCCAGCAGCCAAAACCCGGGACTAGGAGGGGCGTACGAGCAGTACTTC. The chain couples TRBV27 to TRBJ2-7; TRBD2 matches 8 bases. The CDR3 consists of 17 residues. Germline V CDR1 and CDR2: MNHEY, SMNVEV (reference sequence). Trimming at V came to 6 bases and at J to 4 bases, leaving 17 bases not matched to a gene.

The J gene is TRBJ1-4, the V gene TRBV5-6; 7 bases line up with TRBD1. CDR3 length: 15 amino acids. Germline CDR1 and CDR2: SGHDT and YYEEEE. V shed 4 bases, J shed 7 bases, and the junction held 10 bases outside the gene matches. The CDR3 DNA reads TGTGCCAGCAGCCGAAAGGGGGCGCGGGGTGAAAAACTGTTTTTT. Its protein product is CASSRKGARGEKLFF.

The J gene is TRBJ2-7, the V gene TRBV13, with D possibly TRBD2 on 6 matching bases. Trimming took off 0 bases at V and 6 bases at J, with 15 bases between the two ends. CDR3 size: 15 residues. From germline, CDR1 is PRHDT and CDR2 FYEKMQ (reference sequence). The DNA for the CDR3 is TGTGCCAGCAGCTTAGGGGGACTCGTGGTGGGCGAGCAGTACTTC. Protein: CASSLGGLVVGEQYF.

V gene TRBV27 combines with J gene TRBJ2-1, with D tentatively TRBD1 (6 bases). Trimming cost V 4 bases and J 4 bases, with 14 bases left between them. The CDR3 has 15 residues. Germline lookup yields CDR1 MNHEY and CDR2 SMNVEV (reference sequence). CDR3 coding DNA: TGTGCCAGCAGTTGGGACACGGGAACTTACAATGAGCAGTTCTTC. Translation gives CASSWDTGTYNEQFF.

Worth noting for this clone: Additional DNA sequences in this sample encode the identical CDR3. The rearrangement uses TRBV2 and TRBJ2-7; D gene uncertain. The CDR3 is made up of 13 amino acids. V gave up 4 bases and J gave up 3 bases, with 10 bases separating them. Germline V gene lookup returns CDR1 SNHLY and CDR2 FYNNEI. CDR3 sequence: CASSGSVSYEQYF. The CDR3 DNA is TGTGCCAGCAGTGGTAGTGTAAGCTACGAGCAGTACTTC.

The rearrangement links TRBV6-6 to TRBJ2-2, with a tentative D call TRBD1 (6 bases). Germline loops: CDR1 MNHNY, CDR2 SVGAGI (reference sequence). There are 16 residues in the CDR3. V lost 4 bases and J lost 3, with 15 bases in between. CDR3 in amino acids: CASSFPLGADTGELFF. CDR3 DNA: TGTGCCAGCAGTTTTCCTTTGGGGGCCGACACCGGGGAGCTGTTTTTT.

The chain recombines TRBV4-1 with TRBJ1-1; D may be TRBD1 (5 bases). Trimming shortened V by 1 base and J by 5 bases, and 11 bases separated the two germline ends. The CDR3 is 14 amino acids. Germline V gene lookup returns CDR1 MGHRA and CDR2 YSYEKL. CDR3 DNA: TGCGCCAGCAGCCAAGGGGGCAGGTGGACTGAAGCTTTCTTT. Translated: CASSQGGRWTEAFF.

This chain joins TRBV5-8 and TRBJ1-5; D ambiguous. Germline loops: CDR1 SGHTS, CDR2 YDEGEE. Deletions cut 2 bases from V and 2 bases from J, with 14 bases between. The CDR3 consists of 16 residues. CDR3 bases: TGTGCCAGCAGCTTTTTGACTGGGAGGGGCAATCAGCCCCAGCATTTT. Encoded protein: CASSFLTGRGNQPQHF.

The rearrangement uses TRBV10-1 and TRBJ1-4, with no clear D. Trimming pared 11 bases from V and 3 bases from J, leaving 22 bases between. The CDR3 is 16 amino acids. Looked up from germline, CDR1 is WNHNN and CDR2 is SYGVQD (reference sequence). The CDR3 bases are TGCGCCGTCGTACATCGAACCGGCTACCCTAATGAAAAACTGTTTTTT. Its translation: CAVVHRTGYPNEKLFF.

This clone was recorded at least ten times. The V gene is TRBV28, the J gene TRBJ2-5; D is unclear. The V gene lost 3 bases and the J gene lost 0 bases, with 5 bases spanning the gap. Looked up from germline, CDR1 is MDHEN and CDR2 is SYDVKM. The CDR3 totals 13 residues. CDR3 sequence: CASSFQYQETQYF. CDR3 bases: TGTGCCAGCAGTTTTCAGTACCAAGAGACCCAGTACTTC.

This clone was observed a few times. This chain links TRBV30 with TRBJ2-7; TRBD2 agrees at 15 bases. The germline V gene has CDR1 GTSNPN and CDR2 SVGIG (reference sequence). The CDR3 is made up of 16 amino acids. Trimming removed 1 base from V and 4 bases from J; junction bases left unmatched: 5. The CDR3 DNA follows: TGTGCCTGGAGTGCCGGGACTAGCGGGAGGATGTACGAGCAGTACTTC. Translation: CAWSAGTSGRMYEQYF.

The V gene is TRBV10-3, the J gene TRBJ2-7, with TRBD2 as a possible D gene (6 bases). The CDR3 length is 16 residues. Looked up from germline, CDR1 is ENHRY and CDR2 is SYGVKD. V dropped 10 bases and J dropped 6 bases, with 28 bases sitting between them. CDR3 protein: CATGNRGRDLTREQYF. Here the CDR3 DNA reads TGTGCCACCGGGAACCGAGGGCGGGATCTTACTCGCGAGCAGTACTTC.

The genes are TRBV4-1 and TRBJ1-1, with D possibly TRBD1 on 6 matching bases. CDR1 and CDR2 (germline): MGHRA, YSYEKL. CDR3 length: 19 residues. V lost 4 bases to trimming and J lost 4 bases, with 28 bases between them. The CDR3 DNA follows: TGCGCCAGCAGCCCCTTGGACAGTTCCGCGACTGTACGGGGCACTGAAGCTTTCTTT. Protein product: CASSPLDSSATVRGTEAFF.

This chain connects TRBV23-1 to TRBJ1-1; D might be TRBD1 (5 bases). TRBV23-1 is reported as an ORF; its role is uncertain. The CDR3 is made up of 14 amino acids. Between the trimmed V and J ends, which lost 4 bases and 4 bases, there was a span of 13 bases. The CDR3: CASSPKMGPTEAFF. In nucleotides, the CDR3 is TGCGCCAGCAGTCCCAAAATGGGACCCACTGAAGCTTTCTTT.